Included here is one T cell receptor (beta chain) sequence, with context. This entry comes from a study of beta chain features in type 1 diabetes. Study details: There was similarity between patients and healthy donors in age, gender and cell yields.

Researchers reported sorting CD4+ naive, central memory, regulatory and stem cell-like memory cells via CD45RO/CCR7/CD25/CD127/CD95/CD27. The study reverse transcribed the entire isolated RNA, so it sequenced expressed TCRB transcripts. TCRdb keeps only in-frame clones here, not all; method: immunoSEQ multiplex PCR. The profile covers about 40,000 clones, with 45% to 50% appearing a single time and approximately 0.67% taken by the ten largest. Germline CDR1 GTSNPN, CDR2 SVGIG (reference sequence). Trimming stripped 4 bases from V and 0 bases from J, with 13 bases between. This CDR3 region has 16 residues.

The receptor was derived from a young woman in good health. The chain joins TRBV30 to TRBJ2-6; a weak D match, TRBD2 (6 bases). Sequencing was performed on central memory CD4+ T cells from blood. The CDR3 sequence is CAWIRGIDSGANVLTF. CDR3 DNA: TGTGCCTGGATTCGCGGGATAGACTCTGGGGCCAACGTCCTGACTTTC.